What follows are 31 T cell receptor beta chains derived from one specimen sequenced in a study of T cell repertoires in cytomegalovirus infection. TCRdb re-called the reads with MiXCR, one entry per CDR3 protein. This repertoire shows about 76,000 distinct CDR3 sequences, around 3.4% found once; its top ten account for 4.6%. Sample: PBMCs. These TCRs come from a human donor in good health (CMV status not recorded). Some clones in this sample may be carry-over from other donors' samples.

This clonotype has at least ten counts. This sequence joins TRBV6-1 and TRBJ2-7, with TRBD1 matching 10 bases. Unmatched junction bases numbered 6, after V lost 3 bases and J lost 4 bases. Germline CDR1 reads MNHNS; CDR2 reads SASEGT. The CDR3 extends over 15 amino acids. The CDR3 sequence: CASSDLQGQGYEQYF. Written as DNA, the CDR3 is TGTGCCAGCAGTGACCTCCAGGGACAGGGGTACGAGCAGTACTTC.

This clonotype has a count of ten or more. This chain joins TRBV11-1 and TRBJ2-6; TRBD1 matches at 7 bases. CDR3 length: 18 amino acids. Germline CDR1 SGHAT, CDR2 FQDESV (reference sequence). Germline trimming cut 5 bases from V and 0 bases from J; bases unmatched to any gene: 10. The CDR3 nucleotides are TGTGCCAGCAGCCAAAGACAGGGTTTAGCCTCTGGGGCCAACGTCCTGACTTTC. This codes for CASSQRQGLASGANVLTF.

This clonotype was counted at least ten times. The chain recombines TRBV7-2 with TRBJ1-1; the D gene is possibly TRBD1 (6 bases). The CDR3 length is 14 residues. Germline values: CDR1 SGHTA, CDR2 FQGNSA. Trimming left V 5 bases short and J 2 bases short, with 12 bases between. CDR3 residues: CASSTGRGNTEAFF. The CDR3 DNA reads TGTGCCAGCAGCACAGGGCGGGGTAACACTGAAGCTTTCTTT.

This clonotype has a count of ten or more. The V and J genes are TRBV18 and TRBJ2-1; 8 bases fit TRBD2. This CDR3 has 17 residues. Germline loops: CDR1 KGHSH, CDR2 LQKENI. The J segment lost 2 bases and the V segment lost 2 bases, leaving 8 bases of the junction unmatched. The CDR3 DNA sequence: TGTGCCAGCTCACCAACGTTATCGGGGGGGGCCTACAATGAGCAGTTCTTC. Amino acids: CASSPTLSGGAYNEQFF. Based on the CDR3 plus reference TRBV18 and TRBJ2-1, the full variable domain is NAGVMQNPRHLVRRRGQEARLRCSPMKGHSHVYWYRQLPEEGLKFMVYLQKENIIDESGMPKERFSAEFPKEGPSILRIQQVVRGDSAAYFCASSPTLSGGAYNEQFFGPGTRLTVL.

The table lists this clonotype with many counts. This chain links TRBV28 with TRBJ1-1; D is ambiguous. Trimming pared 4 bases from V and 0 bases from J, leaving 15 bases between. This CDR3 has 16 residues. Looked up from germline, CDR1 is MDHEN and CDR2 is SYDVKM. This chain's CDR3 is CASSSRRGPLNTEAFF. Here the CDR3 DNA reads TGTGCCAGCAGTTCCCGCCGTGGGCCTTTGAACACTGAAGCTTTCTTT.

This clonotype was seen repeatedly, ten times or more. The CDR3 spells CASSDRDNNEQFF. As DNA, the CDR3 is TGTGCCAGCAGTGACCGGGACAACAATGAGCAGTTCTTC. The chain carries TRBV6-4 and TRBJ2-1; the D gene is possibly TRBD1 (6 bases). Germline CDR1 MRHNA, CDR2 SNTAGT. CDR3 length: 13 amino acids. The ends were cut back, 2 bases at V and 5 bases at J, with 7 bases in the middle.

This clonotype was recorded at least ten times. This chain joins TRBV7-2 and TRBJ2-7; a weak D match, TRBD2 (5 bases). V dropped 4 bases and J dropped 5 bases, with 6 bases sitting between them. Germline loops: CDR1 SGHTA, CDR2 FQGNSA. This CDR3 is 11 amino acids long. The CDR3 sequence: CASSSGNEQYF. The CDR3 DNA is TGTGCCAGCAGCTCGGGGAACGAGCAGTACTTC.

This clonotype was counted at least ten times. The chain joins TRBV11-2 to TRBJ1-4; TRBD1 is a possible D gene (5 bases). CDR3 length: 14 residues. Germline V lookup: CDR1 SGHAT, CDR2 FQNNGV. The ends were cut back, 1 base at V and 6 bases at J, with 9 bases in the middle. The CDR3: CASSLVGGDEKLFF. DNA for the CDR3: TGTGCCAGCAGCTTAGTCGGGGGGGATGAAAAACTGTTTTTT.

At least ten counts were recorded for this clonotype. The genes are TRBV20-1 and TRBJ1-4; a possible D gene is TRBD1 (6 bases). CDR1 is DFQATT and CDR2 is SNEGSKA in the germline V gene (reference sequence). V lost 0 bases and J lost 8, with 16 bases in between. The CDR3 contains 15 residues. The CDR3 coding sequence is TGCAGTGCTAGAGAGGGGGGCGATAGTACCGAAAAACTGTTTTTT. This gives the protein CSAREGGDSTEKLFF.

Many counts were recorded for this clonotype. The chain is built from TRBV3-1 and TRBJ2-1; unclear D gene. The germline V and J ends were trimmed by 6 bases and 2 bases, with 11 bases remaining between them. The CDR3 loop spans 14 amino acids. Germline V gene lookup returns CDR1 LGHDT and CDR2 YNNKEL (reference sequence). The CDR3 DNA sequence: TGTGCCAGCAGACCTAACGGCCCCTACAATGAGCAGTTCTTC. Translating gives CASRPNGPYNEQFF.

Ten or more counts support this clonotype. V is TRBV27 and J is TRBJ1-2; D perhaps matches TRBD1 (6 bases). The CDR3 contains 14 residues. Germline V CDR1 and CDR2: MNHEY, SMNVEV (reference sequence). Trimming pared 6 bases from V and 4 bases from J, leaving 15 bases between. The CDR3 reads CASRERQVGYGYTF. As DNA, the CDR3 is TGTGCCAGCAGGGAAAGACAGGTGGGCTATGGCTACACCTTC.

This clonotype was found many times. The rearrangement links TRBV28 to TRBJ2-7; 11 bases are shared with TRBD1. Germline lookup yields CDR1 MDHEN and CDR2 SYDVKM. The CDR3 loop spans 16 amino acids. Losses at the gene ends were 7 bases for V and 4 bases for J; bases not matched to a gene: 12. The CDR3 nucleotides read TGTGCCAGCACCTCCAAAGCCGGGACAGGGGGGTACGAGCAGTACTTC. This codes for CASTSKAGTGGYEQYF.

At least ten counts were recorded for this clonotype. The chain combines TRBV7-7 with TRBJ2-2; D gene unclear. Trimming left V 5 bases short and J 4 bases short, with 2 bases between. The CDR3 runs 11 residues. The germline V gene encodes CDR1 SSHAT and CDR2 FNYEAQ (reference sequence). The CDR3, as DNA: TGTGCCAGCAGCACCACCGGGGAGCTGTTTTTT. Translated, it gives CASSTTGELFF. Filled out from reference TRBV7-7 and TRBJ2-2, the complete variable domain reads GAGVSQSPRYKVTKRGQDVTLRCDPISSHATLYWYQQALGQGPEFLTYFNYEAQPDKSGLPSDRFSAERPEGSISTLTIQRTEQRDSAMYRCASSTTGELFFGEGSRLTVL.

The sample holds many counts of this clonotype. The rearrangement uses TRBV10-2 and TRBJ1-5; D gene unclear. The germline gives CDR1 WSHSY, CDR2 SAAADI. The CDR3 is made up of 13 amino acids. V was cut by 1 base and J by 7 bases, with 8 bases left in between. In DNA form, the CDR3 reads TGCGCCAGCAGTGAGTGGCATGTCCAGCCCCAGCATTTT. Amino acids: CASSEWHVQPQHF.

The V call is TRBV11-2, the J call TRBJ2-1; a possible D gene is TRBD2 (6 bases). V was pared by 4 bases and J by 6 bases, with 19 bases between. The CDR3 is 16 residues long. CDR1 SGHAT and CDR2 FQNNGV come from the germline V gene. CDR3 coding DNA: TGTGCCAGCAGCTCCACATGGGGGGTCGGGGTCAATGAGCAGTTCTTC. Translated: CASSSTWGVGVNEQFF.

At least ten counts were recorded for this clonotype. The chain links TRBV7-2 to TRBJ1-1; D is uncertain. The germline gives CDR1 SGHTA, CDR2 FQGNSA. V lost 2 bases and J 2 bases, leaving 18 bases between the germline ends. The CDR3 spans 17 residues. The DNA of the CDR3 is TGTGCCAGCAGCTTACCTCCGGGGTCTTCCCTAAACACTGAAGCTTTCTTT. It encodes CASSLPPGSSLNTEAFF.

Many counts were recorded for this clonotype. The chain couples TRBV5-6 to TRBJ1-1; D might be TRBD1 (5 bases). Germline V gene lookup returns CDR1 SGHDT and CDR2 YYEEEE. V was pared by 0 bases and J by 0 bases, with 12 bases between. CDR3 length: 16 residues. The DNA for the CDR3 is TGTGCCAGCAGCTTGGAGGCGGGGGGAATGAACACTGAAGCTTTCTTT. Its protein product is CASSLEAGGMNTEAFF.

This clonotype was found many times. The chain combines TRBV4-3 with TRBJ2-2, with no clear D. Trimming removed 1 base from V and 0 bases from J, with 3 bases in between. CDR3 length equals 14 residues. Germline V CDR1 and CDR2: LGHNA, YSLEER. In DNA, the CDR3 is TGCGCCAGCAGCCAAGTTTCGAACACCGGGGAGCTGTTTTTT. It encodes CASSQVSNTGELFF.

Many counts were recorded for this clonotype. The V and J genes are TRBV6-1 and TRBJ1-6; no clear D gene. The V end was cut by 6 bases, the J end by 7 bases, with 16 bases between. CDR1 and CDR2 (germline): MNHNS, SASEGT. The CDR3 has 15 amino acids. The CDR3 is CASRPTNPQNSPLHF. The CDR3 DNA reads as TGTGCCAGCAGACCGACAAATCCACAAAATTCACCCCTCCACTTT.

Ten or more counts support this clonotype. The chain has TRBV4-3 and TRBJ1-1; D remains unclear. The CDR3 totals 14 residues. Germline lookup yields CDR1 LGHNA and CDR2 YSLEER. V was shortened by 3 bases and J by 3 bases, with 11 bases between the two germline ends. DNA of the CDR3: TGCGCCAGCAGCCAGCTTCATGCGCACACTGAAGCTTTCTTT. The encoded protein is CASSQLHAHTEAFF.

The table lists this clonotype with many counts. This chain joins TRBV6-2 or TRBV6-3 and TRBJ2-5, with a weak D call TRBD2 (6 bases). CDR1 is MNHEY, CDR2 SVGEGT, per germline. The CDR3 has 14 amino acids. Trimming took off 2 bases at V and 4 bases at J, with 11 bases between the two ends. The CDR3 reads CASSYSGFRETQYF. The CDR3 DNA is TGTGCCAGCAGTTACAGCGGGTTTCGAGAGACCCAGTACTTC.

This clonotype was recorded many times. The chain combines TRBV7-2 with TRBJ2-1, with 9 bases matching TRBD2. Germline trimming cut 9 bases from V and 7 bases from J; bases unmatched to any gene: 10. The CDR3 contains 14 residues. CDR1 is SGHTA, CDR2 FQGNSA, per germline. The CDR3: CASSGGGDDNEQFF. The CDR3 region has the DNA TGTGCCAGTTCTGGCGGGGGGGACGATAATGAGCAGTTCTTC. Full variable domain (outside the CDR3, taken from reference TRBV7-2 and TRBJ2-1): GAGVSQSPSNKVTEKGKDVELRCDPISGHTALYWYRQSLGQGLEFLIYFQGNSAPDKSGLPSDRFSAERTGGSVSTLTIQRTQQEDSAVYLCASSGGGDDNEQFFGPGTRLTVL.

This clonotype has ten or more counts. One end of the junction does not line up with germline, which may come from a read error. V and J are TRBV7-7 and TRBJ2-5; the match to TRBD2 covers 8 bases. The V gene's germline CDR1 is SSHAT and CDR2 FNYEAQ (reference sequence). There are 14 residues in the CDR3. This CDR3 reads CASSPGGSRETQYF. The CDR3 DNA follows: TGTGCTAGCAGCCCGGGGGGGTCGAGAGAGACCCAGTACTTC.

This clonotype was recorded at least ten times. The V call is TRBV5-6, the J call TRBJ2-1, with 9 bases aligning to TRBD1. V was clipped by 4 bases and J by 1 base; unmatched bases: 3. The CDR3 covers 15 residues. Germline assignment: CDR1 SGHDT and CDR2 YYEEEE. The CDR3 protein is CASSQGTGSYNEQFF. CDR3 sequence (DNA): TGTGCCAGCAGCCAAGGGACAGGGTCCTACAATGAGCAGTTCTTC.

This clonotype was counted ten times or more. The chain links TRBV20-1 to TRBJ2-5; 7 positions agree with TRBD1. The CDR3 extends over 14 amino acids. V was clipped by 5 bases and J by 4 bases; unmatched bases: 10. The germline CDR1 and CDR2 sequences are DFQATT and SNEGSKA (reference sequence). The CDR3 loop reads CSARPGTVSETQYF. The CDR3 DNA reads TGCAGTGCTCGTCCCGGGACAGTTTCAGAGACCCAGTACTTC.

This clonotype was recorded at least ten times. J is TRBJ1-2 and V is TRBV7-8, with D uncertain. Germline CDR1 is SGHVS and CDR2 is FQNEAQ. Trimming cost V 5 bases and J 8 bases, with 12 bases left between them. This CDR3 has 12 amino acids. This chain's CDR3 is CASSPEGWGYTF. The CDR3, as DNA: TGTGCCAGCAGCCCCGAGGGCTGGGGCTACACCTTC.

In this sample, this clonotype turned up many times. The rearrangement joins TRBV7-8 to TRBJ1-2; the D is unclear. Trimming pared 1 base from V and 3 bases from J, leaving 3 bases between. The CDR3 is 12 residues long. Germline-derived CDR1 and CDR2 are SGHVS and FQNEAQ. The CDR3 sequence: CASSLDHYGYTF. CDR3 coding DNA: TGTGCCAGCAGCTTAGACCACTATGGCTACACCTTC.

This clonotype has a count of ten or more. The rearrangement joins TRBV10-3 to TRBJ2-1; 7 nucleotides match TRBD1. V shed 3 bases and J 5 bases; nucleotides not matched to a gene: 7. This CDR3 contains 15 residues. CDR1 and CDR2 (germline): ENHRY, SYGVKD. CDR3 in amino acids: CAISETGQMDNEQFF. The CDR3 coding sequence is TGTGCCATCAGTGAAACGGGACAGATGGACAATGAGCAGTTCTTC.

This clonotype was counted ten times or more. V gene TRBV7-8 combines with J gene TRBJ1-4; D may be TRBD1 (6 bases). This CDR3 contains 16 residues. Trimming stripped 4 bases from V and 0 bases from J, with 12 bases between. The germline gives CDR1 SGHVS, CDR2 FQNEAQ. The CDR3 coding sequence is TGTGCCAGCAGCTCCCGGACAGTTGCAACTAATGAAAAACTGTTTTTT. It specifies CASSSRTVATNEKLFF.

This clonotype was detected many times. The rearrangement uses TRBV7-9 and TRBJ2-1; a weak D match, TRBD2 (6 bases). The CDR3 spans 14 residues. Germline-derived CDR1 and CDR2 are SEHNR and FQNEAQ (reference sequence). Between the trimmed V and J ends, which lost 3 bases and 5 bases, there was a span of 11 bases. For the CDR3, the DNA is TGTGCCAGCAGCTTCGGGGGATCGGACAATGAGCAGTTCTTC. Its protein product is CASSFGGSDNEQFF. Full variable domain (remainder filled in from reference TRBV7-9 and TRBJ2-1): DTGVSQNPRHKITKRGQNVTFRCDPISEHNRLYWYRQTLGQGPEFLTYFQNEAQLEKSRLLSDRFSAERPKGSFSTLEIQRTEQGDSAMYLCASSFGGSDNEQFFGPGTRLTVL.

This clonotype was seen repeatedly, ten times or more. The chain is built from TRBV28 and TRBJ1-3; D might be TRBD1 (5 bases). The V gene lost 6 bases and the J gene lost 0 bases, with 15 bases spanning the gap. The germline V gene has CDR1 MDHEN and CDR2 SYDVKM. The CDR3 runs 16 residues. CDR3 sequence (DNA): TGTGCCAGCAGAAAGGGAGGGGTCGACTCTGGAAACACCATATATTTT. It is translated as CASRKGGVDSGNTIYF.